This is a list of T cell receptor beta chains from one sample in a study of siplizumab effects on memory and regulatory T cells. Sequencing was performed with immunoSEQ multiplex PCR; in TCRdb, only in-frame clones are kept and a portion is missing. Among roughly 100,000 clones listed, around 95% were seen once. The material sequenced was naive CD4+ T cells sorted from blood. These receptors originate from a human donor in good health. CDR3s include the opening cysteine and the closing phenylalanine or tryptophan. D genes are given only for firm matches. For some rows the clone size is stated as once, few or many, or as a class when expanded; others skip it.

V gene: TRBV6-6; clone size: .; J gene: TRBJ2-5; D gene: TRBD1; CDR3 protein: CASSSGTVQETQYF; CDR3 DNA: TGTGCCAGCAGCTCCGGGACAGTACAAGAGACCCAGTACTTC
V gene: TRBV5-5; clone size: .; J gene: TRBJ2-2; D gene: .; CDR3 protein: CASSLYPSTGELFF; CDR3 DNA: TGTGCCAGCAGCTTGTATCCCTCCACCGGGGAGCTGTTTTTT
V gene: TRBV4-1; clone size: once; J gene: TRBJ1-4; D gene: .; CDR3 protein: CASRITGLSQEKLFF; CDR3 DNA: TGCGCCAGCAGGATTACGGGCCTGTCCCAAGAAAAACTGTTTTTT
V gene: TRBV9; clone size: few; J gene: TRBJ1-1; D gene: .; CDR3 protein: CASSVDMSAGGTEAFF; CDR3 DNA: TGTGCCAGCAGCGTAGATATGTCCGCCGGCGGCACTGAAGCTTTCTTT
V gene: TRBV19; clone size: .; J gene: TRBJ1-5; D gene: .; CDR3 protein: CASSFSNQPQHF; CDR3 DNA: TGTGCCAGTAGTTTTAGCAATCAGCCCCAGCATTTT
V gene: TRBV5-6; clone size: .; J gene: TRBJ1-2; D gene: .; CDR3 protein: CASSLAGVGAGYTF; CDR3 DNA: TGTGCCAGCAGCTTGGCCGGGGTGGGTGCTGGCTACACCTTC
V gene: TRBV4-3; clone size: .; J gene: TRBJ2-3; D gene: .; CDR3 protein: CASSQDGQGTDTQYF; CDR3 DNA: TGCGCCAGCAGCCAAGATGGGCAGGGAACAGATACGCAGTATTTT
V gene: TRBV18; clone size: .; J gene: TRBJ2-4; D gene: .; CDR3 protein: CASSPLTGPGDGKNIQYF; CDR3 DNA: TGTGCCAGCTCACCGCTTACTGGCCCTGGCGATGGGAAAAACATTCAGTACTTC
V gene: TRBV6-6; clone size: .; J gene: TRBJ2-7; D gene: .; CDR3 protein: CASNDRSWEQYF; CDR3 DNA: TGTGCCAGCAATGACAGGTCTTGGGAGCAGTACTTC
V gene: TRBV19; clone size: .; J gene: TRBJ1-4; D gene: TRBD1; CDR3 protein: CASSPGTATNEKLFF; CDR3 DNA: TGTGCCAGTAGTCCGGGGACAGCAACTAATGAAAAACTGTTTTTT
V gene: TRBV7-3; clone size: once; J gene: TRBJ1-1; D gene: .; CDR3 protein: CASSPTNNAEAFF; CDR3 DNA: TGTGCCAGCAGCCCAACAAACAACGCTGAAGCTTTCTTT
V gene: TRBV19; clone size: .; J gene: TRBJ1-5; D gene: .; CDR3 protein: CASSIRTENQPQHF; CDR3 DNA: TGTGCCAGTAGTATTCGGACAGAGAATCAGCCCCAGCATTTT
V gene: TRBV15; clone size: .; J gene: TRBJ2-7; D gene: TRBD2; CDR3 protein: CATSSTGTRVYEQYF; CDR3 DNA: TGTGCCACCAGCAGTACCGGGACTAGAGTTTACGAGCAGTACTTC
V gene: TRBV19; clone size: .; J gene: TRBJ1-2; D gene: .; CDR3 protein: CATETGANYGYTF; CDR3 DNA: TGTGCCACCGAAACAGGAGCTAACTATGGCTACACCTTC
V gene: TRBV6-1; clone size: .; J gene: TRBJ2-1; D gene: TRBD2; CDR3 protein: CASSPSGGPGNEQFF; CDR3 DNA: TGTGCCAGCAGTCCCAGCGGGGGGCCCGGCAATGAGCAGTTCTTC
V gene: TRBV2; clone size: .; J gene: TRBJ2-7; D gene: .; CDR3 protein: CASNFRDPDGEQYF; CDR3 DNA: TGTGCCAGCAACTTCCGGGACCCCGATGGAGAGCAGTACTTC
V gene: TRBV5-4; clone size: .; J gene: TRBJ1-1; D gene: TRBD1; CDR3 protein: CASSLAQGVNTEAFF; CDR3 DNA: TGTGCCAGCAGCTTGGCCCAGGGGGTGAACACTGAAGCTTTCTTT
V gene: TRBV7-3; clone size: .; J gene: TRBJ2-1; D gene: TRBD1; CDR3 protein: CASSLLGTGGYNEQLF; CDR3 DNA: TGTGCCAGCAGCTTATTGGGGACAGGCGGATACAATGAGCAGCTCTTC
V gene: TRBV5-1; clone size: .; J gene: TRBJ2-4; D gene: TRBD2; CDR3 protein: CASSLEASGGRGIQYF; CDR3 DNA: TGCGCCAGCAGCTTGGAAGCTAGCGGGGGAAGGGGCATTCAGTACTTC
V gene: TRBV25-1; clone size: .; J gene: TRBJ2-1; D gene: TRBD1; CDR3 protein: CASSVTGEKGFNEQFF; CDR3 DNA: TGTGCCAGCAGTGTCACAGGGGAAAAGGGATTTAATGAGCAGTTCTTC
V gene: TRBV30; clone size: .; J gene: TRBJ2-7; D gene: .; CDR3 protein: CAWRSHSYEQYF; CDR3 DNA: TGTGCCTGGAGAAGTCACTCCTACGAGCAGTACTTC
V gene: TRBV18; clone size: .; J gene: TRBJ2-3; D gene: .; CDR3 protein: CASSPPRGPSTDTQYF; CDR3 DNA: TGTGCCAGCTCACCACCGCGCGGCCCCAGCACAGATACGCAGTATTTT
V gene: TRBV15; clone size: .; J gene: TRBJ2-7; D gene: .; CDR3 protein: CATSRDKIPSAEQYF; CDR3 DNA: TGTGCCACCAGCAGAGATAAGATACCGTCGGCCGAGCAGTACTTC
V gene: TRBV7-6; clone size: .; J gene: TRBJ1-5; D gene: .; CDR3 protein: CASSLLVSNQPQHF; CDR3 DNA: TGTGCCAGCAGCCTGTTGGTTAGCAATCAGCCCCAGCATTTT
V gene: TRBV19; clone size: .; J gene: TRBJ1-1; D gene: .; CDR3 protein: CASSTMTGNTEAFF; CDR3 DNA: TGTGCCAGTAGTACTATGACAGGGAACACTGAAGCTTTCTTT